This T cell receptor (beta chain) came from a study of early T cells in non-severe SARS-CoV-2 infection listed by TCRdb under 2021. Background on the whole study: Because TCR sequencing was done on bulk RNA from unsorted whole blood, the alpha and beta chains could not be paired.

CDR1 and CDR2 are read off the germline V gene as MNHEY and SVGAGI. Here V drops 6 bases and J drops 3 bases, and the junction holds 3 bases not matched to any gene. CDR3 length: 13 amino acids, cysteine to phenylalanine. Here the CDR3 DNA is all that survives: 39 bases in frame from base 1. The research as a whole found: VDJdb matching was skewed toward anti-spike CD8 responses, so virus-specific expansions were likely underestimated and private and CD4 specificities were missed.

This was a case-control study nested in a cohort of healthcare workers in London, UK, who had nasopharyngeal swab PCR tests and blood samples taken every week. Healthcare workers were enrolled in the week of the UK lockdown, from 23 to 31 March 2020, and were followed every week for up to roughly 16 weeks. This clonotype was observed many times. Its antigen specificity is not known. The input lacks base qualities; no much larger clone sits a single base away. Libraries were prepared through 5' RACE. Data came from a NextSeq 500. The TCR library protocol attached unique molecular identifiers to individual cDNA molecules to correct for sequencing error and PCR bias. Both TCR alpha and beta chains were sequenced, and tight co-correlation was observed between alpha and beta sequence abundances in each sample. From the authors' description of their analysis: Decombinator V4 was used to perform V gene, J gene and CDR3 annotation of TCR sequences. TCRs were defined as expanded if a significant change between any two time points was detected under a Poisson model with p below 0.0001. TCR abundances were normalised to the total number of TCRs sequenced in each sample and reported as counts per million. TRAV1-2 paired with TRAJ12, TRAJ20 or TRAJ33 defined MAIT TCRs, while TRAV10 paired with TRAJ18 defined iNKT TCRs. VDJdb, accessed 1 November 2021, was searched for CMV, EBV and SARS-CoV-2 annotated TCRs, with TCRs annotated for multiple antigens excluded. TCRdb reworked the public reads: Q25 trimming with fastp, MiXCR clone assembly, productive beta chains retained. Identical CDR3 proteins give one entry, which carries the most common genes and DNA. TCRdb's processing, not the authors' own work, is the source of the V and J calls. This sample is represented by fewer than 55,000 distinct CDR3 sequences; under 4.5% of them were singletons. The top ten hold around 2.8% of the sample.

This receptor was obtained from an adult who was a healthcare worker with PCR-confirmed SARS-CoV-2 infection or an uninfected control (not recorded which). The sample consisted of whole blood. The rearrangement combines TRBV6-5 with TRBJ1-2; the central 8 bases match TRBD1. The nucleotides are TGTGCCAGCAGACAGGACAGGGACTATGGCTACACCTTC. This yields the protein CASRQDRDYGYTF.